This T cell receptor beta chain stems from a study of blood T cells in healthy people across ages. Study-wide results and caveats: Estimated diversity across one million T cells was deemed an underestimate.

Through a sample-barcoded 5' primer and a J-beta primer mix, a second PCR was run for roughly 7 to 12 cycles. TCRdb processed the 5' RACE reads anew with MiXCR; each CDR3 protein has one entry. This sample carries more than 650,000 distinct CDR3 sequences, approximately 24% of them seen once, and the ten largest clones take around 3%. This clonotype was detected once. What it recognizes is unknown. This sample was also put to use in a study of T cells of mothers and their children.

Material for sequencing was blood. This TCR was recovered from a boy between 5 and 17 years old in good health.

Here the CDR3 DNA reads TGCAGTGCTAGAGACCCGGGACAGGGTTCTGGAAACACCATATATTTT. Its translation is CSARDPGQGSGNTIYF. The rearrangement links TRBV20-1 to TRBJ1-3, with 9 bases aligning to TRBD1. The germline V gene has CDR1 DFQATT and CDR2 SNEGSKA (reference sequence). V shed 0 bases and J 1 base; nucleotides not matched to a gene: 4. The CDR3 loop spans 16 amino acids.